Shown below are 14 T cell receptor beta chains from a single sample sequenced in a study of metastatic and nonmetastatic thyroid tumors. All patients were untreated before thyroid surgery. TCRdb re-analyzed the PCR reads using MiXCR. Of about 8,600 clones in the sample, about 30% were seen once. Material: adjacent normal tissue. The receptors were gathered from a female donor with papillary thyroid cancer or a benign thyroid nodule (not recorded which). Some clones in this sample may be carry-over from other donors' samples.

For this clone: An end of the junction differs from the germline gene, which may be a read error. The chain is built from TRBV10-1 and TRBJ1-3, with TRBD1 identical over 7 bases. The CDR3 has 14 residues. In germline, CDR1 is WNHNN, CDR2 SYGVQD (reference sequence). Here the CDR3 reads CASRGGTSGSTISF. The CDR3 DNA reads as TGCGCAAGCAGGGGGGGGACTTCTGGAAGCACCATATCTTTT.

By share, this clone counts as medium-sized. CDR3 sequence (DNA): TGTGCCACCAGCTCTGCCCCGGGACAGGGCTTGGGAGAGACCCAGTACTTC. Its protein is CATSSAPGQGLGETQYF. The rearrangement links TRBV24-1 to TRBJ2-5, with 9 bases lining up with TRBD1. V was clipped by 7 bases and J by 4 bases; unmatched bases: 15. This CDR3 region has 17 residues. CDR1 is KGHDR, CDR2 SFDVKD, per germline.

The chain links TRBV5-1 to TRBJ2-1; 8 bases match TRBD2. The germline gives CDR1 SGHRS, CDR2 YFSETQ. CDR3 length equals 15 residues. Trimming cost V 5 bases and J 8 bases; bases outside gene matches: 12. The CDR3 is CASSSGTRAFDEQFF. The DNA for the CDR3 is TGCGCCAGCAGTTCAGGGACTAGGGCCTTTGATGAGCAGTTCTTC.

This clone was picked up one time. It is likely a read error, because the conserved phenylalanine at the end of the CDR3 is missing. This chain connects TRBV24-1 to TRBJ1-4; D not resolved. The V and J ends lost 6 bases and 5 bases respectively, with 15 bases between them. The CDR3 runs to 15 residues. Germline lookup yields CDR1 KGHDR and CDR2 SFDVKD. CDR3 residues: CATSYSRRENEKLFL. CDR3 nucleotide sequence: TGTGCCACCAGTTATAGCCGACGAGAAAATGAAAAACTGTTTCTT.

The J gene is TRBJ2-1, the V gene TRBV28, with TRBD2 identical over 11 bases. Trimming cost V 6 bases and J 9 bases; bases outside gene matches: 13. Germline V gene lookup returns CDR1 MDHEN and CDR2 SYDVKM. The CDR3 contains 16 residues. The CDR3 loop is CASSHGKTSGKTEQFF. The CDR3 DNA sequence: TGTGCCAGCAGCCACGGAAAGACTAGCGGGAAGACTGAGCAGTTCTTC.

This sequence joins TRBV15 and TRBJ2-7; TRBD2 agrees at 8 bases. J was trimmed by 4 bases and V by 0 bases; bases with no gene match: 5. Germline V gene data show CDR1 as LNHNV and CDR2 as YYDKDF (reference sequence). This CDR3 comprises 15 residues. In DNA form, the CDR3 reads TGTGCCACCAGCAGAGATGTGGCGGGGGGTTACGAGCAGTACTTC. It encodes CATSRDVAGGYEQYF. Complete variable domain (other parts from reference TRBV15 and TRBJ2-7): DAMVIQNPRYQVTQFGKPVTLSCSQTLNHNVMYWYQQKSSQAPKLLFHYYDKDFNNEADTPDNFQSRRPNTSFCFLDIRSPGLGDTAMYLCATSRDVAGGYEQYFGPGTRLTVT.

The V gene is TRBV5-4, the J gene TRBJ2-7; TRBD1 matches at 11 bases. The trim removed 4 bases at V and 4 bases at J, leaving 7 bases unmatched. This CDR3 has 15 residues. The germline CDR1 and CDR2 sequences are SGHNT and YYREEE (reference sequence). The DNA for the CDR3 is TGTGCCAGCAGCCTGGAGGGACAGGGGGTTTACGAGCAGTACTTC. Amino acids: CASSLEGQGVYEQYF.

This clone appeared a few times. This chain connects TRBV6-1 to TRBJ2-2; D assignment may be TRBD1 or TRBD2 (5 bases each). CDR1 MNHNS and CDR2 SASEGT come from the germline V gene. V was clipped by 6 bases and J by 1 base, with 15 bases between them. The CDR3 is 16 amino acids. The chain's CDR3 is CASSRQRGWNTGELFF. CDR3 DNA sequence: TGTGCCAGCAGCCGACAGAGGGGTTGGAACACCGGGGAGCTGTTTTTT.

By share, this clone ranks as medium-sized. CDR3: CASSLFRGDTQYF. The CDR3 DNA sequence: TGTGCCAGCAGTTTGTTCCGGGGGGATACGCAGTATTTT. The chain joins TRBV27 to TRBJ2-3, with D perhaps TRBD2 (6 bases). There are 13 residues in the CDR3. V gave up 3 bases and J gave up 6 bases, with 10 bases separating them. CDR1 is MNHEY and CDR2 is SMNVEV in the germline V gene (reference sequence).

This clone is categorized as medium-sized (0.01 to 0.1%). J is TRBJ2-5 and V is TRBV7-8, with unresolved D. V was cut by 7 bases and J by 4 bases, with 7 bases left in between. This CDR3 spans 11 amino acids. CDR1 is SGHVS and CDR2 is FQNEAQ in the germline V gene. The CDR3 coding sequence is TGTGCCAGCACCATGGGAGAGACCCAGTACTTC. It translates to CASTMGETQYF.

CDR3 bases: TGCAGTGCTAGAGGGGGTTTGGGGGACACCATCCAAGAGACCCAGTACTTC. Translating gives CSARGGLGDTIQETQYF. The V gene is TRBV20-1, the J gene TRBJ2-5, with a weak D call TRBD1 (6 bases). The germline gives CDR1 DFQATT, CDR2 SNEGSKA (reference sequence). The V end was cut by 1 base, the J end by 1 base, with 19 bases between. The CDR3 spans 17 residues.

This clone was seen only a few times. This chain links TRBV5-1 with TRBJ1-1; D is unresolved. With 5 bases removed from V and 3 bases from J, the gap between germline ends came to 11 bases. The V gene's germline CDR1 is SGHRS and CDR2 YFSETQ. The CDR3 loop spans 13 amino acids. CDR3 coding DNA: TGCGCCAGCAGTATGGGTTCCTACACTGAAGCTTTCTTT. Translating gives CASSMGSYTEAFF. The entire variable domain, with the rest obtained from reference TRBV5-1 and TRBJ1-1, is as follows: KAGVTQTPRYLIKTRGQQVTLSCSPISGHRSVSWYQQTPGQGLQFLFEYFSETQRNKGNFPGRFSGRQFSNSRSEMNVSTLELGDSALYLCASSMGSYTEAFFGQGTRLTVV.

The chain uses TRBV10-3 and TRBJ2-1, with 10 positions matching TRBD2. This CDR3 region has 16 residues. CDR1 and CDR2 from the germline V gene are ENHRY and SYGVKD. The CDR3 region has the DNA TGTGCGTGGAGCTCCTATGGACTAGCGGATGAAAATGAGCAGTTCTTC. This sequence encodes CAWSSYGLADENEQFF.

This clone turned up a few times. V usage is TRBV4-2 and J usage is TRBJ1-2, with 7 bases fitting TRBD1. Losses at the gene ends were 4 bases for V and 6 bases for J; bases not matched to a gene: 11. Germline V gene data show CDR1 as LGHNA and CDR2 as YNFKEQ. The CDR3 runs 15 residues. The CDR3 region has the DNA TGTGCCAGCAGCCTCGAAACCGGAGGGGGCGATGGCTACACCTTC. Translation gives CASSLETGGGDGYTF.